This T cell receptor (beta chain) was sequenced for a study of cytomegalovirus exposure and HLA in healthy donors. Study outcomes and limitations: The listing of 150 to 200 TCR beta chains classed them as cytomegalovirus-associated. First-cohort TCR clusters tended to co-occur in the 90 to 150 validation repertoires, a later analysis found.

The method was immunoSEQ multiplex PCR; TCRdb's version includes in-frame clones alone and lacks a portion of them. The table includes around 130,000 clones, about 90% detected once. Notes on this clone: Its antigen is as yet unknown.

J lost 9 bases, V lost 4 bases, and 8 bases had no gene match. Germline-derived CDR1 and CDR2 are MNHEY and SVGAGI. The CDR3 runs 14 residues. Sequencing was carried out using PBMCs. The chain recombines TRBV6-5 with TRBJ2-1, with 8 positions matching TRBD1. This receptor was taken from a man younger than 45 in good health and CMV-seronegative. CDR3: CASSFPDRVGEQFF. CDR3 nucleotide sequence: TGTGCCAGCAGTTTCCCGGACAGGGTAGGTGAGCAGTTCTTC.